Listed below are T cell receptor beta chains from one sample, sequenced in a study of glioma-infiltrating T cells. One entry per CDR3 protein results from TCRdb running MiXCR on the multiplex PCR reads. This table has approximately 110,000 distinct CDR3 sequences, around 23% appearing once. Sequenced input: glioma tissue, nonneoplastic brain tissue, or PBMCs (not recorded which). These receptors all stem from a human donor with low-grade glioma or glioblastoma, undergoing nonglioma brain surgery, or in good health (not recorded which). The CDR3 runs from the conserved cysteine through the conserved F or W. D genes are given only for firm matches. Clone size is shown for a subset of rows, as once, few, many or a class of expanded clone.

D gene: TRBD1; clone size: many; V gene: TRBV12-3/TRBV12-4; J gene: TRBJ2-3; CDR3 DNA: TGTGCCAGCAGCAGGGGACAGGGGCGCACAGATACGCAGTATTTT; CDR3 protein: CASSRGQGRTDTQYF
D gene: -; clone size: many; V gene: TRBV6-1; J gene: TRBJ1-2; CDR3 DNA: TGTGCCAGCAGCCAGAACAGGGCAGGCGGCTACACCTTC; CDR3 protein: CASSQNRAGGYTF
D gene: TRBD1; clone size: few; V gene: TRBV7-3; J gene: TRBJ2-3; CDR3 DNA: TGTGCCAGCAGCTTAAGTCGGGACAGGGGTACAGATACGCAGTATTTT; CDR3 protein: CASSLSRDRGTDTQYF
D gene: TRBD1; clone size: many; V gene: TRBV28; J gene: TRBJ1-2; CDR3 DNA: TGTGCCAGCAGGAACGACGGACGGACAGGGAACTATGGCTACACCTTC; CDR3 protein: CASRNDGRTGNYGYTF
D gene: -; clone size: many; V gene: TRBV29-1; J gene: TRBJ2-2; CDR3 DNA: TGCAGCGTTGAAGTAGCATCTAACACCGGGGAGCTGTTTTTT; CDR3 protein: CSVEVASNTGELFF
D gene: -; clone size: few; V gene: TRBV30; J gene: TRBJ2-5; CDR3 DNA: TGTGCCTGGAGTGATGTGGCACAAGAGACCCAGTACTTC; CDR3 protein: CAWSDVAQETQYF
D gene: -; clone size: few; V gene: TRBV12-3/TRBV12-4; J gene: TRBJ2-1; CDR3 DNA: TGTGCCAGCAACTCTGGCAGCTCCTACAATGAGCAGTTCTTC; CDR3 protein: CASNSGSSYNEQFF
D gene: TRBD1; clone size: many; V gene: TRBV6-1; J gene: TRBJ2-5; CDR3 DNA: TGTGCCAGCAGCCCCGGGACAGATGGACAAGAGACCCAGTACTTC; CDR3 protein: CASSPGTDGQETQYF
D gene: -; clone size: -; V gene: TRBV5-1; J gene: TRBJ2-3; CDR3 DNA: TGCGCCAGCAGCCAATTTCGCGCTTCTGAAGGCACAGATACGCAGTATTTT; CDR3 protein: CASSQFRASEGTDTQYF
D gene: TRBD1; clone size: many; V gene: TRBV20-1; J gene: TRBJ2-1; CDR3 DNA: TGCAGTGCGCCCCGGGACAGGGGGCGCATCGGCAATGAGCAGTTCTTC; CDR3 protein: CSAPRDRGRIGNEQFF
D gene: -; clone size: -; V gene: TRBV30; J gene: TRBJ1-1; CDR3 DNA: TGTGCCTGGAGTGTACAGCCGGGCAGCGAAGCTTTCTTT; CDR3 protein: CAWSVQPGSEAFF
D gene: TRBD1; clone size: -; V gene: TRBV6-1; J gene: TRBJ2-3; CDR3 DNA: TGTGCCAGCAGCCAAGGACAGGGGCGTACAGATACGAAGTATTTT; CDR3 protein: CASSQGQGRTDTKYF
D gene: -; clone size: many; V gene: TRBV6-1; J gene: TRBJ2-7; CDR3 DNA: TGTGCCAGCATCCAAGACGGAACCTACGAGCAGTACTTC; CDR3 protein: CASIQDGTYEQYF
D gene: -; clone size: few; V gene: TRBV12-3/TRBV12-4; J gene: TRBJ2-5; CDR3 DNA: TGTGCCAGCAGTTTGGAGACAGTGGAGACCCAGTACTTC; CDR3 protein: CASSLETVETQYF
D gene: -; clone size: -; V gene: TRBV24-1; J gene: TRBJ1-1; CDR3 DNA: TGTGCCACCAGTGATTTATGTGTTGGACCCCTCCTCCCGGGGAAAACTGAAGCTTTCTTT; CDR3 protein: CATSDLCVGPLLPGKTEAFF
D gene: TRBD2; clone size: few; V gene: TRBV12-3/TRBV12-4; J gene: TRBJ2-1; CDR3 DNA: TGTGCCAGCAGTTTACCGGGACTAGCGGGAGCTGAGCAGTTCTTC; CDR3 protein: CASSLPGLAGAEQFF
D gene: -; clone size: many; V gene: TRBV4-3; J gene: TRBJ2-7; CDR3 DNA: TGCGCCAGCAGCCAAGAATTAAGGCGGGAGCAGTACTTC; CDR3 protein: CASSQELRREQYF
D gene: TRBD2; clone size: many; V gene: TRBV6-1; J gene: TRBJ2-1; CDR3 DNA: TGTGCCAGCAGCCTTCTAGCGGGAGGGCCCGGTGAGCAGTTCTTC; CDR3 protein: CASSLLAGGPGEQFF
D gene: -; clone size: few; V gene: TRBV19; J gene: TRBJ1-1; CDR3 DNA: TGTGCCAGTAGTACACAGGGTTACGGCACTGAAGCTTTCTTT; CDR3 protein: CASSTQGYGTEAFF
D gene: TRBD2; clone size: many; V gene: TRBV7-9; J gene: TRBJ2-7; CDR3 DNA: TGTGCCAGCAGTCGAAGCACTAGCGGGAGTGGTGAGCAGTACTTC; CDR3 protein: CASSRSTSGSGEQYF
D gene: -; clone size: many; V gene: TRBV9; J gene: TRBJ1-1; CDR3 DNA: TGTGCCAGCAGCGTAGCGACAGATAACACTGAAGCTTTCTTT; CDR3 protein: CASSVATDNTEAFF
D gene: -; clone size: few; V gene: TRBV12-3/TRBV12-4; J gene: TRBJ1-5; CDR3 DNA: TGTGCCAGCAGTTTAGACAGGGCGGATCAGCCCCAGCATTTT; CDR3 protein: CASSLDRADQPQHF
D gene: -; clone size: many; V gene: TRBV7-2; J gene: TRBJ2-7; CDR3 DNA: TGTGCCAGCAGCTTATGGGGGAAGTCCTACGAGCAGTACTTC; CDR3 protein: CASSLWGKSYEQYF
D gene: TRBD2; clone size: many; V gene: TRBV18; J gene: TRBJ2-1; CDR3 DNA: TGTGCCAGCTCCGGCGGGAGCGGTGACTACAATGAGCAGTTCTTC; CDR3 protein: CASSGGSGDYNEQFF
D gene: -; clone size: many; V gene: TRBV28; J gene: TRBJ1-2; CDR3 DNA: TGTGCCAGCAGTTTCGGACAGTATGGCTACACCTTC; CDR3 protein: CASSFGQYGYTF
D gene: TRBD2; clone size: many; V gene: TRBV28; J gene: TRBJ2-7; CDR3 DNA: TGTGCCAGCAGTTTCTCTGGGACTAGCGGCTACGAGCAGTACTTC; CDR3 protein: CASSFSGTSGYEQYF
D gene: TRBD2; clone size: few; V gene: TRBV18; J gene: TRBJ2-3; CDR3 DNA: TGTGCCAGCTCACCACCGAGCGGGAATACGCAGTATTTT; CDR3 protein: CASSPPSGNTQYF
D gene: TRBD1; clone size: few; V gene: TRBV9; J gene: TRBJ1-1; CDR3 DNA: TGTGCCAGCAGCTTGGGACAGGGACTGTTGAACACTGAAGCTTTCTTT; CDR3 protein: CASSLGQGLLNTEAFF
D gene: -; clone size: medium-sized; V gene: TRBV6-1; J gene: TRBJ1-1; CDR3 DNA: TGTGCCACAGGAGGACAGAGGGGTGAAGCTTTCTTT; CDR3 protein: CATGGQRGEAFF
D gene: TRBD1; clone size: many; V gene: TRBV9; J gene: TRBJ1-5; CDR3 DNA: TGTGCCAGCAGCGTAGGACAGGGGCACAATCAGCCCCAGCATTTT; CDR3 protein: CASSVGQGHNQPQHF
D gene: -; clone size: -; V gene: TRBV27; J gene: TRBJ2-7; CDR3 DNA: TGTGCCAGCTTTTCGAGCTCCTACGGGCAGTACTTT; CDR3 protein: CASFSSSYGQYF
D gene: -; clone size: many; V gene: TRBV7-6; J gene: TRBJ1-5; CDR3 DNA: TGTGCCAGCAGCTACAATAGCAATCAGCCCCAGCATTTT; CDR3 protein: CASSYNSNQPQHF